This is a list of T cell receptor beta chains from one sample in a study of shared clonotypes between healthy human individuals. Data came from immunoSEQ multiplex PCR; TCRdb stores just in-frame clones and leaves some out. The repertoire holds around 2,000,000 clones, with 85% to 95% as singletons. The sequenced sample consisted of naive CD4+ T cells sorted from blood. These receptor sequences come from a man aged 18 to 30 in good health. Each CDR3 is given with its conserved first and last residue. A D gene is named only where the DNA matches it firmly. Only part of the rows carry a size: once, few, many, or a class if the clone is expanded.

clone_size j_call v_call d_call cdr3_nt cdr3_aa
. TRBJ1-1 TRBV5-1 TRBD1 TGCGCCAGCAGCCAAGACAGGGTCGGTACTGAAGCTTTCTTT CASSQDRVGTEAFF
. TRBJ2-7 TRBV18 . TGTGCCAGCTCACCATTGGCTTCCTACGAGCAGTACTTC CASSPLASYEQYF
. TRBJ2-3 TRBV7-9 . TGTGCCAGCAGCCCCTCTACTCGCACAGATACGCAGTATTTT CASSPSTRTDTQYF
. TRBJ2-2 TRBV6-5 TRBD1 TGTGCCAGCAAGGGACAGGGGAACACCGGGGAGCTGTTTTTT CASKGQGNTGELFF
. TRBJ1-3 TRBV2 . TGTGCCAGCAGAGATACGGGGGGCGGAAACACCATATATTTT CASRDTGGGNTIYF
. TRBJ1-2 TRBV7-2 . TGTGCCAGCAGATTAGCAGCAGGACATGGCTACACCTTC CASRLAAGHGYTF
. TRBJ1-6 TRBV6-1 TRBD1 TGTGCCAGCAGCGAACGGACAGGTGATTCACCCCTCCACTTT CASSERTGDSPLHF
. TRBJ1-4 TRBV18 . TGTGCCAGCTCGCCCTTCCCGGAAAGTAATGAAAAACTGTTTTTT CASSPFPESNEKLFF
once TRBJ2-5 TRBV7-2 TRBD2 TGTGCCAGCAGCTTAGAACGCCTAGCGGGAGGTCAGACCCAGTACTTC CASSLERLAGGQTQYF
. TRBJ2-3 TRBV5-4 . TGTGCCAGCAGCTTGAGGGACGCGGGAGATACGCAGTATTTT CASSLRDAGDTQYF
many TRBJ2-7 TRBV7-3 TRBD1 TGTGCCAGCAGCTTAAAAGGAACAGGGGCCGAGCAGTACTTC CASSLKGTGAEQYF
. TRBJ1-5 TRBV6-5 TRBD1 TGTGCCAGCAGTCGTGGACAGGGCACAGGTCAGCCCCAGCATTTT CASSRGQGTGQPQHF
. TRBJ1-5 TRBV30 . TGTGCCTGGAGTCCAGGGGTGGCTCAGCCCCAGCATTTT CAWSPGVAQPQHF
once TRBJ1-5 TRBV25-1 . TGTGCCAGCAGTGAATACGGGGGCAATCAGCCCCAGCATTTT CASSEYGGNQPQHF
. TRBJ1-4 TRBV18 . TGTGCCAGCTCATTGGACCAAGAAAAACTGTTTTTT CASSLDQEKLFF
. TRBJ2-7 TRBV6-5 . TGTGCCAGCAGTTCCACGCAGGGCTACGAGCAGTACTTC CASSSTQGYEQYF
. TRBJ1-6 TRBV6-4 . TGTGCCAGCAGTGACCTTACCGGAAACGCTAATTCACCCCTCCACTTT CASSDLTGNANSPLHF
. TRBJ1-6 TRBV28 . TGTGCCACCCGGGGGGGGCTGGGTTCACCCCTCCACTTT CATRGGLGSPLHF
. TRBJ2-5 TRBV5-1 TRBD2 TGCGCCAGCAGCCGCTCTAGCGGACAAGAGACCCAGTACTTC CASSRSSGQETQYF
. TRBJ1-2 TRBV6-5 TRBD1 TGTGCCAGCAGACAAGGACAGGGGTATGGCTACACCTTC CASRQGQGYGYTF
. TRBJ1-2 TRBV29-1 . TGCAGCGTTGCGGCAGCGACCCTCGGCTACACCTTC CSVAAATLGYTF
. TRBJ2-7 TRBV27 . TGTGCCAGCAGCAAGTTGCGTCGGGCCCTCGTTGCCGTTTCATACGAGCAGTACTTC CASSKLRRALVAVSYEQYF
. TRBJ2-1 TRBV6-1 . TGTGCCAGCAGTGAAAACTGGGATGAGCAGTTCTTC CASSENWDEQFF
. TRBJ1-1 TRBV18 . TGTGCCAGCTCACCACCGGGGAGGGGCACTGAAGCTTTCTTT CASSPPGRGTEAFF
. TRBJ1-6 TRBV7-9 TRBD1 TGTGCCAGCAGCCATGGGACAGGGGTCCTTTCACCCCTCCACTTT CASSHGTGVLSPLHF